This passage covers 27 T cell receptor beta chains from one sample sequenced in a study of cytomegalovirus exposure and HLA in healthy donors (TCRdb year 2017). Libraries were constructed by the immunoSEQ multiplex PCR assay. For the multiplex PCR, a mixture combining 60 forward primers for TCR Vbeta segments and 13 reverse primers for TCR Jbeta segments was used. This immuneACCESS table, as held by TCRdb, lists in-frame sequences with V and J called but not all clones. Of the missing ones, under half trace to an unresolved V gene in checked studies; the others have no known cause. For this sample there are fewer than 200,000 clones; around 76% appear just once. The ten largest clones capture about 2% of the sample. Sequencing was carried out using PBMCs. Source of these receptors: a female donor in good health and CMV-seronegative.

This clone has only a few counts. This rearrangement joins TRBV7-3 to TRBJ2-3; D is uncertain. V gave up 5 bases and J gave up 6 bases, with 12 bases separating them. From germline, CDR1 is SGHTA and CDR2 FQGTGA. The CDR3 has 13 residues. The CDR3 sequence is CASSLHGADTQYF. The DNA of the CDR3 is TGTGCCAGCAGCCTCCACGGTGCGGATACGCAGTATTTT. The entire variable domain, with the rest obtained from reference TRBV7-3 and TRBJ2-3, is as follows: GAGVSQTPSNKVTEKGKYVELRCDPISGHTALYWYRQSLGQGPEFLIYFQGTGAADDSGLPNDRFFAVRPEGSVSTLKIQRTERGDSAVYLCASSLHGADTQYFGPGTRLTVL.

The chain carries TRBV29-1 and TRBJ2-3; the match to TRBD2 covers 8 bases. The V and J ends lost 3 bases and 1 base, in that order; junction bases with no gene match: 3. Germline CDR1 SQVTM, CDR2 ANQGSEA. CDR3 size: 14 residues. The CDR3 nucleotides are TGCAGCGTTGATGGGCGGGGGGGCACAGATACGCAGTATTTT. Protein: CSVDGRGGTDTQYF.

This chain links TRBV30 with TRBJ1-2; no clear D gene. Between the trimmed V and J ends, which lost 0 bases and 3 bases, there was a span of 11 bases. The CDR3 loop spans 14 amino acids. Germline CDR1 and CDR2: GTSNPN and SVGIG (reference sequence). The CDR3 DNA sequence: TGTGCCTGGAGTGTATTGGGCAATTACTATGGCTACACCTTC. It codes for CAWSVLGNYYGYTF.

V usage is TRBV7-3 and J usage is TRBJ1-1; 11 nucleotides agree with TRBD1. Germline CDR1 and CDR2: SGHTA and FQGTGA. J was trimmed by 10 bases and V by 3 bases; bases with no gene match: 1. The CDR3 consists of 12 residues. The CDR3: CASSLGQGVAFF. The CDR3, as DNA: TGTGCCAGCAGCTTGGGACAGGGGGTAGCTTTCTTT.

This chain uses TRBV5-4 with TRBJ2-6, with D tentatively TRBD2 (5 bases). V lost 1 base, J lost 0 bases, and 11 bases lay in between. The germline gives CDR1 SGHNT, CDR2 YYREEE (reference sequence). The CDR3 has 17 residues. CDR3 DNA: TGTGCCAGCAGCTTGCGGGAATTGAGCTCTGGGGCCAACGTCCTGACTTTC. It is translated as CASSLRELSSGANVLTF.

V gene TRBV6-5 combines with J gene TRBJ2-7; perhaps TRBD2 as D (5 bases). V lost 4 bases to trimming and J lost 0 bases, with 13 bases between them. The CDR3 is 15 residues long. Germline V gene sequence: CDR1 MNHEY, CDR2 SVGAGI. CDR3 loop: CASSWTGRGSYEQYF. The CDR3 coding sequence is TGTGCCAGCAGTTGGACGGGTCGGGGCTCCTACGAGCAGTACTTC.

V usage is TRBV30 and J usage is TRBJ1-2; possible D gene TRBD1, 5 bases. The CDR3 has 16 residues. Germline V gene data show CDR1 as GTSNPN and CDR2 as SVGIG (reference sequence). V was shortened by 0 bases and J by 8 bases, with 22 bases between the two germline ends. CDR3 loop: CAWSVRASGRYNGYTF. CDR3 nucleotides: TGTGCCTGGAGTGTACGGGCGTCAGGGCGGTATAACGGCTACACCTTC.

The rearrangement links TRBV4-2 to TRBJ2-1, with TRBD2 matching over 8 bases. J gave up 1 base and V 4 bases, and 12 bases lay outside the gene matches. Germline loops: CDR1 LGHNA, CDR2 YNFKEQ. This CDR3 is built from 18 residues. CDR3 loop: CASSLSIAGRYSYNEQFF. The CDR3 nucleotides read TGTGCCAGCAGCCTATCGATAGCGGGAAGATATTCCTACAATGAGCAGTTCTTC.

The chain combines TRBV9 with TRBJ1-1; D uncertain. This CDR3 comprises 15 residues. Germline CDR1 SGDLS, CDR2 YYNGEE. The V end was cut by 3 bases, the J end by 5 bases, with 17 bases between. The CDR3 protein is CASSGLDSLGTEAFF. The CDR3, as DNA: TGTGCCAGCAGCGGCTTGGACTCTCTGGGGACTGAAGCTTTCTTT.

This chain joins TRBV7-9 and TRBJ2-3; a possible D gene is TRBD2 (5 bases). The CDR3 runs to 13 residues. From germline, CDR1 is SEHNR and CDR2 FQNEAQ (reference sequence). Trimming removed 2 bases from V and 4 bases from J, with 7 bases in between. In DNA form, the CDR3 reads TGTGCCAGCAGCTTACGGGGTTCAGATACGCAGTATTTT. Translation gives CASSLRGSDTQYF.

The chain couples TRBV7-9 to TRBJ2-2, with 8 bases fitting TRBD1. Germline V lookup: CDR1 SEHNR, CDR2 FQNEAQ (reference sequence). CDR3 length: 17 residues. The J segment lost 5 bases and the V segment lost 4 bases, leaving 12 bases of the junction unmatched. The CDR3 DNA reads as TGTGCCAGCAGCTCCGAAACTCGAACAGGGGGGACCGGGGAGCTGTTTTTT. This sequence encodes CASSSETRTGGTGELFF.

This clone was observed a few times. DNA for the CDR3: TGTGCCTGGAGTGTGTGGACAGGGGGCCACGAGCAGTACTTC. The encoded protein is CAWSVWTGGHEQYF. The chain employs TRBV30 and TRBJ2-7, with TRBD1 matching over 11 bases. There are 14 residues in the CDR3. Germline loops: CDR1 GTSNPN, CDR2 SVGIG (reference sequence). V trimming: 0 bases; J trimming: 5 bases; junction bases outside the gene matches: 3.

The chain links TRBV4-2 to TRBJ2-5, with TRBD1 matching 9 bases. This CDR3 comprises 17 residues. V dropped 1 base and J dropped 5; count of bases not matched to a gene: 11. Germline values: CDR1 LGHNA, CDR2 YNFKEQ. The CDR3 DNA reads TGTGCCAGCAGCCAAGTTGTGACAGGGGGGAGTTGGGAGACCCAGTACTTC. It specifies CASSQVVTGGSWETQYF.

The CDR3 nucleotides read TGTGCCAGCAGGGAAACTAAGGGGACCGGGGGTTACAATGAGCAGTTCTTC. Its translation: CASRETKGTGGYNEQFF. The chain uses TRBV13 and TRBJ2-1, with D possibly being TRBD2 (6 bases). Trimming pared 6 bases from V and 4 bases from J, leaving 22 bases between. The CDR3 is 17 residues long. The germline V gene has CDR1 PRHDT and CDR2 FYEKMQ (reference sequence).

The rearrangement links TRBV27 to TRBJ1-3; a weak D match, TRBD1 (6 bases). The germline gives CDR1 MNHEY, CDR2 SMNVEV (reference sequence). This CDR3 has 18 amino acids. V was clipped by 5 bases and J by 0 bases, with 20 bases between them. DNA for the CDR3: TGTGCCAGCAGTGGACTTAGACAGGCCGGACTCTCTGGAAACACCATATATTTT. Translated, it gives CASSGLRQAGLSGNTIYF.

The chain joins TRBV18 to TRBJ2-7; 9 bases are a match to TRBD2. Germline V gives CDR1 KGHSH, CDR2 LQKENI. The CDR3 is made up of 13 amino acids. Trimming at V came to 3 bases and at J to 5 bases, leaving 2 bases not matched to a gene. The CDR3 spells CASSPSGRNEQYF. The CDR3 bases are TGTGCCAGCTCACCTAGCGGGAGAAACGAGCAGTACTTC.

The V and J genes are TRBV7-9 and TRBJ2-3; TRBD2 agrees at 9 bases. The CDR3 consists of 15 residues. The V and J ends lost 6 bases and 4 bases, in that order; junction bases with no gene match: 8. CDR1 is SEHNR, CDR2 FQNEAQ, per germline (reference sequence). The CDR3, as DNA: TGTGCCAGCAGGGGCGGGAGGGGGATCTCAGATACGCAGTATTTT. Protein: CASRGGRGISDTQYF.

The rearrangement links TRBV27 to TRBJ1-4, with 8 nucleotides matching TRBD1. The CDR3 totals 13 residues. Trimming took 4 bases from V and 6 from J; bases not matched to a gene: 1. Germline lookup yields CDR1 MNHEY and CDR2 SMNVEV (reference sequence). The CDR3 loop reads CASSYRGDEKLFF. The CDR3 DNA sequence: TGTGCCAGCAGTTACAGGGGGGATGAAAAACTGTTTTTT.

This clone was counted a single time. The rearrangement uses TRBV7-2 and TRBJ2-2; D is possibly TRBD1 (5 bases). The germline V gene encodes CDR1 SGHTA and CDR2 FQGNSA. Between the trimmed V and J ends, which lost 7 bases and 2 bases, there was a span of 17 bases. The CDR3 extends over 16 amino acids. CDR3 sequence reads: CASTHKETVNTGELFF. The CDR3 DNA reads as TGTGCCAGCACCCATAAGGAGACAGTAAACACCGGGGAGCTGTTTTTT.

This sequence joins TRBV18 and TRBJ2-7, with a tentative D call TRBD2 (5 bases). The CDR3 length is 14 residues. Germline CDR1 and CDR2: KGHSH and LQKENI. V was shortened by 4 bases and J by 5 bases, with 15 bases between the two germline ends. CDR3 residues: CASSLPGIPDEQYF. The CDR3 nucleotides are TGTGCCAGCTCACTTCCGGGAATACCCGACGAGCAGTACTTC.

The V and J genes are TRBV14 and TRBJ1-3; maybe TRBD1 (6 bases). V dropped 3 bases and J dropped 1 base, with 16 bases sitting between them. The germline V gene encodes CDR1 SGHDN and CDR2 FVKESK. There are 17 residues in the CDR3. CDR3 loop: CASSHRTVQRSGNTIYF. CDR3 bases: TGTGCCAGCAGCCACAGGACAGTGCAACGATCTGGAAACACCATATATTTT.

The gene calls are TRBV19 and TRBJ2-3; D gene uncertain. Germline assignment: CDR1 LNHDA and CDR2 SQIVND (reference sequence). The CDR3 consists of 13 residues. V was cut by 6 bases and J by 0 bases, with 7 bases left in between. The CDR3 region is CASSSLSTDTQYF. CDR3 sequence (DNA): TGTGCCAGTAGCAGTCTGAGCACAGATACGCAGTATTTT.

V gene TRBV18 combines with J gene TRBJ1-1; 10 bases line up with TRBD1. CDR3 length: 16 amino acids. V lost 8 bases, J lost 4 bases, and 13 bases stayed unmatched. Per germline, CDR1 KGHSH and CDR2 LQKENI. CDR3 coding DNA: TGTGCCAGCCCGACAGTCCCGGGACAGGGGCCCACTGAAGCTTTCTTT. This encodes CASPTVPGQGPTEAFF.

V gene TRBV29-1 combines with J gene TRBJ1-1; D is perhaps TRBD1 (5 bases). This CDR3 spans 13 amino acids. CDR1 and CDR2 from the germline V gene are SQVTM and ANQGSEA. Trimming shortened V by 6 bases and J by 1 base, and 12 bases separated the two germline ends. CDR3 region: CSVIPTANTEAFF. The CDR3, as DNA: TGCAGCGTAATCCCGACAGCGAACACTGAAGCTTTCTTT.

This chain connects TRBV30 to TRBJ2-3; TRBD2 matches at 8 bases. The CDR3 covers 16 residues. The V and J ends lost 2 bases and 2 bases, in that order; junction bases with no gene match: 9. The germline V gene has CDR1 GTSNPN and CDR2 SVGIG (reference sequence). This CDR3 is CAWSRVAGITTDTQYF. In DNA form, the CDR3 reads TGTGCCTGGAGTAGGGTAGCGGGGATTACCACAGATACGCAGTATTTT. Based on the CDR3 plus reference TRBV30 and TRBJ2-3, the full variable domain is SQTIHQWPATLVQPVGSPLSLECTVEGTSNPNLYWYRQAAGRGLQLLFYSVGIGQISSEVPQNLSASRPQDRQFILSSKKLLLSDSGFYLCAWSRVAGITTDTQYFGPGTRLTVL.

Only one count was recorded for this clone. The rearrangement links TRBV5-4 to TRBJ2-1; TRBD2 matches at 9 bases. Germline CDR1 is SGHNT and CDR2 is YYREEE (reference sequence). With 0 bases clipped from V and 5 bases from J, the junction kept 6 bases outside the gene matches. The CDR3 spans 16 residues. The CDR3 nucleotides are TGTGCCAGCAGCTTGGAGGCGGGGGGGCTTCACAATGAGCAGTTCTTC. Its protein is CASSLEAGGLHNEQFF.

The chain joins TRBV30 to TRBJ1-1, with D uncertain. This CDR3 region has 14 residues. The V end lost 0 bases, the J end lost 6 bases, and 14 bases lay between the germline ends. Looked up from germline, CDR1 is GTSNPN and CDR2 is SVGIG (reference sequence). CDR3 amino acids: CAWSVLAVSAEAFF. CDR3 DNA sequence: TGTGCCTGGAGTGTATTAGCAGTGAGCGCTGAAGCTTTCTTT.